The 28 T cell receptor beta chains below were found in one sample sequenced in a study of blood T cell repertoires in COVID-19. The method was immunoSEQ multiplex PCR; TCRdb's version includes in-frame clones alone and lacks a portion of them. The profile shows 330,000 or so clones, roughly 86% of them singletons. Source material: peripheral blood. These TCRs come from a man aged 30 to 39 with COVID-19, enrolled during active disease.

The chain employs TRBV19 and TRBJ1-1; D might be TRBD1 (5 bases). Germline-derived CDR1 and CDR2 are LNHDA and SQIVND (reference sequence). Trimming removed 7 bases from V and 11 bases from J, with 29 bases in between. This CDR3 has 16 amino acids. CDR3 sequence: CASTGDRPGGTLGAFF. The CDR3 nucleotides are TGTGCCAGTACAGGAGACAGACCGGGAGGGACCTTGGGGGCTTTCTTT. Full variable domain (outside the CDR3, taken from reference TRBV19 and TRBJ1-1): DGGITQSPKYLFRKEGQNVTLSCEQNLNHDAMYWYRQDPGQGLRLIYYSQIVNDFQKGDIAEGYSVSREKKESFPLTVTSAQKNPTAFYLCASTGDRPGGTLGAFFGQGTRLTVV.

This chain uses TRBV19 with TRBJ2-2, with TRBD1 as a possible D gene (6 bases). Deletions cut 4 bases from V and 1 base from J, with 16 bases between. Germline assignment: CDR1 LNHDA and CDR2 SQIVND (reference sequence). The CDR3 length is 17 residues. The DNA of the CDR3 is TGTGCCAGTAGTAATACGATAGGGGGTGTGAACACCGGGGAGCTGTTTTTT. Translated, it gives CASSNTIGGVNTGELFF.

The chain joins TRBV10-3 to TRBJ2-1; TRBD1 is a possible D gene (5 bases). The V gene's germline CDR1 is ENHRY and CDR2 SYGVKD. Between the trimmed V and J ends, which lost 0 bases and 6 bases, there was a span of 18 bases. The length of the CDR3 is 17 residues. The CDR3 reads CAISESVGQGRPNEQFF. In DNA, the CDR3 is TGTGCCATCAGTGAGTCAGTTGGGCAGGGTAGGCCCAATGAGCAGTTCTTC.

This rearrangement joins TRBV7-9 to TRBJ2-7, with 7 nucleotides matching TRBD1. Germline loops: CDR1 SEHNR, CDR2 FQNEAQ (reference sequence). The CDR3 is 14 residues long. Trimming removed 5 bases from V and 1 base from J; junction bases left unmatched: 5. This CDR3 reads CASSPWDSSYEQYF. The CDR3, as DNA: TGTGCCAGCAGCCCCTGGGACAGTTCCTACGAGCAGTACTTC. Complete variable domain (other parts from reference TRBV7-9 and TRBJ2-7): DTGVSQNPRHKITKRGQNVTFRCDPISEHNRLYWYRQTLGQGPEFLTYFQNEAQLEKSRLLSDRFSAERPKGSFSTLEIQRTEQGDSAMYLCASSPWDSSYEQYFGPGTRLTVT.

The rearrangement links TRBV6-2 or TRBV6-3 to TRBJ2-1, with D perhaps TRBD2 (5 bases). This CDR3 has 15 amino acids. The germline V and J ends were trimmed by 3 bases and 4 bases, with 13 bases remaining between them. The germline V gene has CDR1 MNHEY and CDR2 SVGEGT. The CDR3 here is CASSYSRVAYNEQFF. The CDR3 DNA sequence: TGTGCCAGCAGTTATTCGCGGGTGGCATACAATGAGCAGTTCTTC.

J is TRBJ2-1 and V is TRBV7-9; possibly TRBD1 for D (6 bases). Germline CDR1 and CDR2: SEHNR and FQNEAQ (reference sequence). The V end lost 4 bases, the J end lost 6 bases, and 16 bases lay between the germline ends. This CDR3 comprises 15 residues. CDR3: CASSSFIRQVNEQFF. The DNA of the CDR3 is TGTGCCAGCAGCTCCTTCATTAGACAGGTCAATGAGCAGTTCTTC.

The chain is built from TRBV7-2 and TRBJ1-4; perhaps TRBD1 as D (5 bases). The CDR3 spans 15 residues. The germline V gene has CDR1 SGHTA and CDR2 FQGNSA. Trimming cost V 1 base and J 4 bases, with 10 bases left between them. CDR3 sequence: CASSLEQAYNEKLFF. CDR3 nucleotide sequence: TGTGCCAGCAGCTTAGAACAGGCCTATAATGAAAAACTGTTTTTT.

CDR3 sequence: CASSMRANYNSPLHF. CDR3 DNA sequence: TGTGCCAGTAGTATGCGGGCTAACTATAATTCACCCCTCCACTTT. The chain combines TRBV19 with TRBJ1-6, with unresolved D. Germline V gene sequence: CDR1 LNHDA, CDR2 SQIVND (reference sequence). Trimming removed 3 bases from V and 3 bases from J, with 9 bases in between. The CDR3 has 15 residues.

The chain links TRBV5-4 to TRBJ2-3; TRBD2 matches 10 bases. CDR3 length equals 20 residues. With V trimmed by 0 bases and J by 1 base, 14 bases remained unmatched. Germline CDR1 and CDR2: SGHNT and YYREEE (reference sequence). This CDR3 reads CASSLVRASGRQRGTDTQYF. The CDR3 coding sequence is TGTGCCAGCAGCTTGGTGCGGGCTAGCGGGAGACAAAGGGGCACAGATACGCAGTATTTT.

The V call is TRBV6-6, the J call TRBJ1-1; unclear D gene. This CDR3 spans 14 amino acids. Trimming cost V 6 bases and J 6 bases, with 17 bases left between them. Germline CDR1 is MNHNY and CDR2 is SVGAGI (reference sequence). Written as DNA, the CDR3 is TGTGCCAGCAGAGCGGACGATTCGATTCCTGAAGCTTTCTTT. This encodes CASRADDSIPEAFF.

The CDR3 region has the DNA TGTGCCAGCAGCTTGGACTATGATACAGATACGCAGTATTTT. Its protein product is CASSLDYDTDTQYF. The gene calls are TRBV5-6 and TRBJ2-3; D is ambiguous. Per germline, CDR1 SGHDT and CDR2 YYEEEE. This CDR3 contains 14 residues. Trimming took 0 bases from V and 3 from J, leaving 8 bases between them.

The V and J genes are TRBV7-2 and TRBJ1-2; the D is unclear. From germline, CDR1 is SGHTA and CDR2 FQGNSA. The CDR3 runs to 15 residues. With 7 bases removed from V and 7 bases from J, the gap between germline ends came to 22 bases. Here the CDR3 reads CASTLAGWDQSGYTF. CDR3 in DNA: TGTGCCAGCACCCTGGCGGGGTGGGATCAGAGTGGCTACACCTTC.

The chain carries TRBV11-2 and TRBJ2-7; the match to TRBD1 covers 7 bases. J gave up 6 bases and V 0 bases, and 14 bases lay outside the gene matches. Germline CDR1 and CDR2: SGHAT and FQNNGV. The CDR3 is 17 amino acids. The chain's CDR3 is CASSLEPADRELGEQYF. The DNA for the CDR3 is TGTGCCAGCAGCTTAGAACCCGCCGACAGGGAGTTAGGCGAGCAGTACTTC.

The chain couples TRBV7-9 to TRBJ2-3; D may be TRBD1 (6 bases). This CDR3 comprises 14 residues. Deletions cut 5 bases from V and 2 bases from J, with 11 bases between. Germline V gene sequence: CDR1 SEHNR, CDR2 FQNEAQ (reference sequence). CDR3 sequence (DNA): TGTGCCAGCAGCAGAGGACAGAACACAGATACGCAGTATTTT. The encoded protein is CASSRGQNTDTQYF. Full variable domain (missing parts from reference TRBV7-9 and TRBJ2-3): DTGVSQNPRHKITKRGQNVTFRCDPISEHNRLYWYRQTLGQGPEFLTYFQNEAQLEKSRLLSDRFSAERPKGSFSTLEIQRTEQGDSAMYLCASSRGQNTDTQYFGPGTRLTVL.

The rearrangement uses TRBV24-1 and TRBJ2-2, with D perhaps TRBD1 (5 bases). V was cut by 5 bases and J by 0 bases, with 15 bases left in between. The CDR3 extends over 17 amino acids. CDR1 KGHDR and CDR2 SFDVKD come from the germline V gene. The CDR3 sequence: CATSAFQGGANTGELFF. The CDR3 DNA reads as TGTGCCACCAGTGCCTTTCAGGGCGGAGCGAACACCGGGGAGCTGTTTTTT.

The chain combines TRBV11-3 with TRBJ2-3; 8 nucleotides line up with TRBD1. The trim removed 4 bases at V and 6 bases at J, leaving 6 bases unmatched. In germline, CDR1 is SGHNT, CDR2 YENEEA. The CDR3 length is 14 residues. In nucleotides, the CDR3 is TGTGCCAGCAGCTCGGGACAGGTCGGCGATACGCAGTATTTT. Protein sequence: CASSSGQVGDTQYF. Full variable domain (remainder filled in from reference TRBV11-3 and TRBJ2-3): EAGVVQSPRYKIIEKKQPVAFWCNPISGHNTLYWYLQNLGQGPELLIRYENEEAVDDSQLPKDRFSAERLKGVDSTLKIQPAELGDSAVYLCASSSGQVGDTQYFGPGTRLTVL.

The chain uses TRBV9 and TRBJ1-5, with 9 bases aligning to TRBD1. Germline V gene sequence: CDR1 SGDLS, CDR2 YYNGEE. The V segment lost 4 bases and the J segment 5 bases; nucleotides outside the gene matches: 7. This CDR3 has 15 amino acids. CDR3 amino acids: CASSPRTGVDQPQHF. The CDR3 DNA reads TGTGCCAGCAGCCCCCGGACAGGGGTCGATCAGCCCCAGCATTTT.

The chain uses TRBV24-1 and TRBJ1-2; D unclear. The V gene's germline CDR1 is KGHDR and CDR2 SFDVKD. The CDR3 has 17 amino acids. V shed 0 bases and J shed 1 base, with 14 bases lying between them. CDR3 nucleotides: TGTGCCACCAGTGATTTGCGGGGAGGAGCCTTTAACTATGGCTACACCTTC. It codes for CATSDLRGGAFNYGYTF.

This sequence joins TRBV28 and TRBJ2-7, with 12 bases fitting TRBD2. After removal of 7 bases from V and 3 bases from J, the junction contained 10 bases not matched to a gene. The CDR3 runs 16 residues. Germline CDR1 reads MDHEN; CDR2 reads SYDVKM. This CDR3 is CASITTSGSSGYEQYF. Here the CDR3 DNA reads TGTGCCAGCATTACGACTAGCGGGAGTTCGGGCTACGAGCAGTACTTC.

The chain has TRBV7-9 and TRBJ2-1; the match to TRBD2 covers 11 bases. The germline CDR1 and CDR2 sequences are SEHNR and FQNEAQ (reference sequence). The CDR3 totals 17 residues. V lost 1 base, J lost 4 bases, and 6 bases stayed unmatched. The CDR3 is CASSLVVGTSGYNEQFF. The CDR3 region has the DNA TGTGCCAGCAGCTTAGTTGTAGGGACTAGCGGATACAATGAGCAGTTCTTC. Using reference TRBV7-9 and TRBJ2-1 for the parts outside the CDR3, the full variable domain is DTGVSQNPRHKITKRGQNVTFRCDPISEHNRLYWYRQTLGQGPEFLTYFQNEAQLEKSRLLSDRFSAERPKGSFSTLEIQRTEQGDSAMYLCASSLVVGTSGYNEQFFGPGTRLTVL.

The chain uses TRBV4-1 and TRBJ1-2; D is unclear. With 2 bases removed from V and 3 bases from J, the gap between germline ends came to 16 bases. Germline lookup yields CDR1 MGHRA and CDR2 YSYEKL. This CDR3 has 16 residues. The DNA for the CDR3 is TGCGCCAGCAGCCAACCCACCCGGGGTAGGGACTATGGCTACACCTTC. It codes for CASSQPTRGRDYGYTF.

The chain has TRBV9 and TRBJ1-1, with 8 positions matching TRBD1. This CDR3 has 13 residues. J lost 4 bases, V lost 4 bases, and 3 bases had no gene match. Germline-derived CDR1 and CDR2 are SGDLS and YYNGEE. The CDR3 DNA follows: TGTGCCAGCAGCAGGGACAGGAGCACTGAAGCTTTCTTT. Residues: CASSRDRSTEAFF.

The chain has TRBV9 and TRBJ2-6, with 7 bases identical to TRBD1. This CDR3 comprises 15 residues. J was trimmed by 1 base and V by 4 bases; bases with no gene match: 2. Germline V CDR1 and CDR2: SGDLS, YYNGEE. The DNA of the CDR3 is TGTGCCAGCAGCATCAGGGGGTCTGGGGCCAACGTCCTGACTTTC. As protein: CASSIRGSGANVLTF. Complete variable domain (other parts from reference TRBV9 and TRBJ2-6): DSGVTQTPKHLITATGQRVTLRCSPRSGDLSVYWYQQSLDQGLQFLIQYYNGEERAKGNILERFSAQQFPDLHSELNLSSLELGDSALYFCASSIRGSGANVLTFGAGSRLTVL.

The rearrangement joins TRBV5-1 to TRBJ1-4; a possible D gene is TRBD1 (6 bases). The CDR3 runs to 14 residues. Per germline, CDR1 SGHRS and CDR2 YFSETQ. With 3 bases removed from V and 3 bases from J, the gap between germline ends came to 9 bases. The CDR3 loop is CASSSRQANEKLFF. Here the CDR3 DNA reads TGCGCCAGCAGCTCACGACAGGCTAATGAAAAACTGTTTTTT.

This clone has more than one count but fewer than ten. This chain joins TRBV2 and TRBJ2-5; TRBD1 might be the D (6 bases). Trimming stripped 2 bases from V and 2 bases from J, with 9 bases between. The CDR3 loop spans 14 amino acids. Germline V gives CDR1 SNHLY, CDR2 FYNNEI. CDR3 DNA sequence: TGTGCCAGCAGTGAAACAGGGTGGCAAGAGACCCAGTACTTC. Translated, it gives CASSETGWQETQYF. The full variable domain, rest sourced from reference TRBV2 and TRBJ2-5, is EPEVTQTPSHQVTQMGQEVILRCVPISNHLYFYWYRQILGQKVEFLVSFYNNEISEKSEIFDDQFSVERPDGSNFTLKIRSTKLEDSAMYFCASSETGWQETQYFGPGTRLLVL.

The CDR3 sequence: CASSYGGGVGFQETQYF. The DNA of the CDR3 is TGTGCCAGCAGTTACGGGGGGGGCGTCGGTTTCCAAGAGACCCAGTACTTC. The chain joins TRBV6-2 or TRBV6-3 to TRBJ2-5; tentative D call: TRBD2 (7 bases). Per the germline V gene, CDR1 is MNHEY and CDR2 is SVGEGT. Trimming left V 2 bases short and J 1 base short, with 17 bases between. CDR3 size: 17 residues.

The chain uses TRBV5-8 and TRBJ2-2; perhaps TRBD1 as D (5 bases). V lost 1 base and J lost 3, with 10 bases in between. The CDR3 contains 15 residues. CDR1 SGHTS and CDR2 YDEGEE come from the germline V gene. The CDR3, as DNA: TGTGCCAGCAGCTTGATAAGACAGTACACCGGGGAGCTGTTTTTT. Its protein is CASSLIRQYTGELFF.

This clone was detected only once. This sequence joins TRBV5-1 and TRBJ1-2; maybe TRBD1 (5 bases). This CDR3 contains 16 residues. V was cut by 0 bases and J by 0 bases, with 12 bases left in between. Per the germline V gene, CDR1 is SGHRS and CDR2 is YFSETQ. The CDR3 region is CASSLGSGPSNYGYTF. CDR3 DNA sequence: TGCGCCAGCAGCTTGGGTTCAGGGCCATCTAACTATGGCTACACCTTC.